The next 11 T cell receptor beta chains were all read from a single sample in a study of CD8+ T cells in alopecia areata. cDNA prepared by RNA extraction and subsequent reverse transcription served as the template for sequencing. Profiled with immunoSEQ multiplex PCR; TCRdb holds only in-frame clones, not every one. The sample lists approximately 98,000 clones; 50% to 60% were seen once. The sample consisted of NKG2D-low CD8+ T cells sorted from blood. All receptors derive from a human donor with alopecia areata.

The chain is built from TRBV4-1 and TRBJ2-2; D possibly corresponds to TRBD1 (6 bases). Trimming cost V 3 bases and J 1 base, with 9 bases left between them. This CDR3 region has 15 residues. The V gene's germline CDR1 is MGHRA and CDR2 YSYEKL. CDR3 nucleotides: TGCGCCAGCAGCCATGGGGGCGGGAACACCGGGGAGCTGTTTTTT. It is translated as CASSHGGGNTGELFF.

This clone was observed a few times. This chain uses TRBV2 with TRBJ1-5; 8 bases align to TRBD1. The V gene's germline CDR1 is SNHLY and CDR2 FYNNEI. CDR3 length: 15 residues. Losses at the gene ends were 6 bases for V and 6 bases for J; bases not matched to a gene: 10. CDR3 bases: TGTGCCAGCAGCCAAGGACAGGGTAATACTCAGCCCCAGCATTTT. It encodes CASSQGQGNTQPQHF.

The J gene is TRBJ2-5, the V gene TRBV29-1, with D perhaps being TRBD1 or TRBD2 (5 bases each). The germline V and J ends were trimmed by 5 bases and 11 bases, with 18 bases remaining between them. The CDR3 contains 12 residues. Germline assignment: CDR1 SQVTM and CDR2 ANQGSEA. CDR3 DNA: TGCAGCGTTATAGGGGCCCTTGGGGAGCAGTACTTC. Translated: CSVIGALGEQYF.

A remark on this clone: The sample holds other DNA sequences that translate to the same CDR3. This chain uses TRBV27 with TRBJ2-7; D gene ambiguous. Germline CDR1 is MNHEY and CDR2 is SMNVEV (reference sequence). This CDR3 is 13 amino acids long. The ends were cut back, 6 bases at V and 1 base at J, with 10 bases in the middle. The chain's CDR3 is CASSLRRSYEQYF. The DNA of the CDR3 is TGTGCCAGCAGCCTAAGGAGATCCTACGAGCAGTACTTC.

This chain uses TRBV6-5 with TRBJ2-7, with D hard to call. Trimming shortened V by 6 bases and J by 6 bases, and 12 bases separated the two germline ends. The length of the CDR3 is 12 residues. The V gene's germline CDR1 is MNHEY and CDR2 SVGAGI. The CDR3 protein is CASSASDFEQYF. Written as DNA, the CDR3 is TGTGCCAGCAGCGCCTCGGATTTCGAGCAGTACTTC.

J is TRBJ2-7 and V is TRBV10-3, with 7 bases fitting TRBD2. The germline V gene encodes CDR1 ENHRY and CDR2 SYGVKD. Losses at the gene ends were 6 bases for V and 2 bases for J; bases not matched to a gene: 10. There are 15 residues in the CDR3. The DNA of the CDR3 is TGTGCCATCAGGGAGACTAGCCGTTTCCCCTACGAGCAGTACTTC. Protein sequence: CAIRETSRFPYEQYF.

This clone came up once. The V and J genes are TRBV6-5 and TRBJ1-4; a weak D match, TRBD1 (5 bases). This CDR3 has 14 amino acids. Germline lookup yields CDR1 MNHEY and CDR2 SVGAGI. Trimming removed 4 bases from V and 3 bases from J, with 9 bases in between. The CDR3 region is CASSSQGPNEKLFF. In DNA form, the CDR3 reads TGTGCCAGCAGTTCCCAGGGCCCTAATGAAAAACTGTTTTTT.

This clone was picked up a small number of times. The chain links TRBV30 to TRBJ2-2; D is perhaps TRBD1 (6 bases). Germline V lookup: CDR1 GTSNPN, CDR2 SVGIG (reference sequence). The CDR3 totals 15 residues. Trimming took 1 base from V and 4 from J, leaving 13 bases between them. In DNA, the CDR3 is TGTGCCTGGAGTGAACCCAGGACAGTCACCGGGGAGCTGTTTTTT. It specifies CAWSEPRTVTGELFF.

The chain uses TRBV7-6 and TRBJ2-7; 12 nucleotides align to TRBD1. This CDR3 region has 14 residues. V lost 4 bases to trimming and J lost 5 bases; unmatched junction nucleotides: 3. Germline CDR1 and CDR2: SGHVS and FNYEAQ. Written as DNA, the CDR3 is TGTGCCAGCAGCTCGGGGACAGGGGGCCACGAGCAGTACTTC. Its translation: CASSSGTGGHEQYF.

Written as DNA, the CDR3 is TGTGCCAGCAGACCTAACGAAGCGGGACCAGGGGTGGATACGCAGTATTTT. It codes for CASRPNEAGPGVDTQYF. V usage is TRBV13 and J usage is TRBJ2-3, with a weak D call TRBD2 (7 bases). The CDR3 covers 17 residues. The V and J ends lost 6 bases and 6 bases respectively, with 25 bases between them. From germline, CDR1 is PRHDT and CDR2 FYEKMQ (reference sequence). The variable domain in full, with the rest retrieved from reference TRBV13 and TRBJ2-3, is AAGVIQSPRHLIKEKRETATLKCYPIPRHDTVYWYQQGPGQDPQFLISFYEKMQSDKGSIPDRFSAQQFSDYHSELNMSSLELGDSALYFCASRPNEAGPGVDTQYFGPGTRLTVL.

The chain is built from TRBV6-5 and TRBJ2-7; D gene ambiguous. In germline, CDR1 is MNHEY, CDR2 SVGAGI. The CDR3 is made up of 14 amino acids. V gave up 7 bases and J gave up 1 base, with 14 bases separating them. This chain's CDR3 is CASKPHLGSYEQYF. CDR3 in DNA: TGTGCCAGCAAACCCCACCTAGGTTCCTACGAGCAGTACTTC.